This T cell receptor (beta chain) was identified in a study of T cell repertoires in cytomegalovirus infection. Details on this clonotype: Its cognate antigen is unknown.

From the reads, TCRdb called clonotypes with MiXCR, one entry per CDR3 protein. The sample consists of 550,000 to 700,000 distinct CDR3 sequences, 35% to 50% of them appearing once. CDR3 length: 14 residues. The V end lost 1 base, the J end lost 11 bases, and 17 bases lay between the germline ends. CDR1 DFQATT and CDR2 SNEGSKA come from the germline V gene (reference sequence). The clonotype originates from a human donor in good health (CMV status not recorded). Some clones in this sample may be carry-over from other donors' samples. This sample comprised cultured PBMCs, obtained from culture after CMV antigen stimulation. The chain joins TRBV20-1 to TRBJ1-4; D is ambiguous. CDR3 residues: CSARVDKEQYKLFF. The CDR3 nucleotides read TGCAGTGCTAGAGTAGACAAGGAGCAATATAAACTGTTTTTT.